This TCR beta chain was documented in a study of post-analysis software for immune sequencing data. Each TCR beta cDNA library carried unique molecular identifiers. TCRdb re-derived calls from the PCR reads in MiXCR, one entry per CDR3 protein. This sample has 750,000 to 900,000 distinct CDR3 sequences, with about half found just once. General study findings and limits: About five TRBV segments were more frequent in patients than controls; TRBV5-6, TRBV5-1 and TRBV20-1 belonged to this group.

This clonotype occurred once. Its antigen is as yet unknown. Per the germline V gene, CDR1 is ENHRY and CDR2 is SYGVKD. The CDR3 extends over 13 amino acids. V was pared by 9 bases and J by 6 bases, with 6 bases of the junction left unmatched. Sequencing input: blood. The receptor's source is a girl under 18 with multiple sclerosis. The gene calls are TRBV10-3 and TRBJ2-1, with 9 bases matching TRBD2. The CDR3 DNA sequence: TGTGCCATGGGTGGGACTAGCTCCAATGAGCAGTTCTTC. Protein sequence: CAMGGTSSNEQFF.